This is a list of T cell receptor beta chains from one sample in a study of shared T cell receptors in the human thymus. The table came from immunoSEQ multiplex PCR; TCRdb's copy has only in-frame clones and leaves some out. Of some 660,000 clones listed, 80% to 90% are singletons. A further study also used this sample, focusing on human thymus T cells.

The sequenced material came from thymocytes. These receptors all come from a boy under three years old with a congenital heart defect. CDR3s include the opening cysteine and the closing phenylalanine or tryptophan. A D gene is named only where the DNA matches it firmly. A row's size may be missing; if present it is once, few, many or a size class.

d_gene	len	abundance	v_gene	j_gene	CDR3aa	CDR3nt
TRBD1	15	.	TRBV27	TRBJ2-7	CASSLMGQGCHEQYF	TGTGCCAGCAGTTTAATGGGACAGGGTTGCCACGAGCAGTACTTC
TRBD1	15	once	TRBV25-1	TRBJ2-7	CASSESLGQGYEQYF	TGTGCCAGCAGTGAATCTTTGGGACAGGGCTACGAGCAGTACTTC
TRBD2	18	.	TRBV7-2	TRBJ2-5	CASSFIGAGGVLEETQYF	TGTGCCAGCAGCTTTATCGGTGCGGGGGGTGTTTTGGAAGAGACCCAGTACTTC
TRBD2	15	.	TRBV5-4	TRBJ2-3	CASSLSRGSTDTQYF	TGTGCCAGCAGCTTATCGCGGGGGAGCACAGATACGCAGTATTTT
TRBD2	19	.	TRBV5-4	TRBJ2-1	CASREGLANTPSSYNEQFF	TGTGCCAGCCGGGAGGGACTAGCGAACACCCCGAGCTCCTACAATGAGCAGTTCTTC
TRBD1	20	.	TRBV4-1	TRBJ1-2	CASSQVSRGTGTPTGYGYTF	TGCGCCAGCAGCCAAGTATCCCGAGGGACAGGGACCCCAACGGGCTATGGCTACACCTTC
.	15	.	TRBV7-9	TRBJ1-1	CASSASPRANTEAFF	TGTGCCAGCAGCGCTTCTCCCAGGGCCAACACTGAAGCTTTCTTT
TRBD1	15	.	TRBV11-3	TRBJ1-2	CASSPRDRGHYGYTF	TGTGCCAGCAGCCCCCGGGACAGGGGGCACTATGGCTACACCTTC
TRBD2	16	few	TRBV7-9	TRBJ2-1	CASSTWIAGENNEQFF	TGTGCCAGCAGCACATGGATAGCGGGGGAGAACAATGAGCAGTTCTTC
.	19	.	TRBV30	TRBJ2-7	CAWSGRRGHAIVSSYEQYF	TGTGCCTGGAGCGGACGGAGAGGACACGCGATCGTAAGCTCCTACGAGCAGTACTTC
.	13	.	TRBV2	TRBJ2-1	CASSSSLYNEQFF	TGTGCCAGCAGCAGTTCGCTCTACAATGAGCAGTTCTTC
TRBD2	14	.	TRBV19	TRBJ2-7	CASRRTSGRDEQYF	TGTGCCAGTAGGAGGACTAGCGGGCGTGACGAGCAGTACTTC
.	13	.	TRBV28	TRBJ1-5	CASSLELRQPQHF	TGTGCCAGCAGCCTGGAGCTGAGGCAGCCCCAGCATTTT
.	15	.	TRBV28	TRBJ1-6	CASALGSSYNSPLHF	TGTGCCAGCGCCCTTGGTAGCTCCTATAATTCACCCCTCCACTTT
.	14	.	TRBV11-2	TRBJ2-3	CASSLRGGTDTQYF	TGTGCCAGCAGCTTAAGGGGGGGGACAGATACGCAGTATTTT
.	14	.	TRBV2	TRBJ2-3	CASSDVGYGTSKHF	.
TRBD1	16	.	TRBV5-4	TRBJ2-2	CASSWEPTGTTGELFF	TGTGCCAGCAGCTGGGAACCGACAGGGACCACCGGGGAGCTGTTTTTT
.	16	.	TRBV13	TRBJ2-6	CASSNLGTSGANVLTF	TGTGCCAGCAGCAACCTTGGCACCTCTGGGGCCAACGTCCTGACTTTC
.	15	.	TRBV28	TRBJ2-5	CASSRERQGWETQYF	TGTGCCAGCAGCCGAGAGAGGCAGGGGTGGGAGACCCAGTACTTC
.	14	.	TRBV5-6	TRBJ2-7	CASSLAVLNYEQYF	TGTGCCAGCAGCTTGGCGGTGCTGAACTACGAGCAGTACTTC
.	13	.	TRBV4-1	TRBJ1-1	CASSQDVSAEAFF	TGCGCCAGCAGCCAAGACGTCAGCGCTGAAGCTTTCTTT